One sample yielded the 27 T cell receptor beta chains listed below, sequenced in a study of shared clonotypes between healthy human individuals. Sequenced by immunoSEQ multiplex PCR; TCRdb stores in-frame clones only, minus some. Among about 450,000 clones listed, roughly 78% were seen once. Sample: PBMCs. These receptor sequences come from a middle-aged woman in good health. Some clones in this sample may be carry-over from other donors' samples.

This rearrangement joins TRBV28 to TRBJ1-2; the D is unclear. The V and J ends lost 3 bases and 4 bases respectively, with 9 bases between them. CDR3 length: 13 residues. Germline CDR1 and CDR2: MDHEN and SYDVKM. DNA for the CDR3: TGTGCCAGCAGTTTCACTAACTTCTATGGCTACACCTTC. It codes for CASSFTNFYGYTF.

On this clone: This likely traces to a read error, being one base from a far larger clone. Other nucleotide sequences from this sample produce the same CDR3. V usage is TRBV15 and J usage is TRBJ2-6, with a weak D call TRBD1 (6 bases). CDR1 LNHNV and CDR2 YYDKDF come from the germline V gene (reference sequence). Trimming shortened V by 3 bases and J by 1 base, and 13 bases separated the two germline ends. This CDR3 is 17 amino acids long. In DNA, the CDR3 is TGTGCCACCAGCAGGGAAGGGCAGGGGTCTGGGGCCAACGTCCTGACTTTC. It yields the protein CATSREGQGSGANVLTF.

The chain links TRBV29-1 to TRBJ2-2, with 8 bases lining up with TRBD1. This CDR3 region has 13 residues. Trimming took 6 bases from V and 8 from J; bases not matched to a gene: 8. CDR1 and CDR2 (germline): SQVTM, ANQGSEA. CDR3 DNA: TGCAGCGTCAGGACAGGGACATCGGGGGAGCTGTTTTTT. Translating it yields CSVRTGTSGELFF.

J is TRBJ2-1 and V is TRBV4-3; 9 bases match TRBD1. The CDR3 extends over 14 amino acids. Trimming at V came to 4 bases and at J to 9 bases, leaving 7 bases not matched to a gene. CDR1 and CDR2 from the germline V gene are LGHNA and YSLEER. The CDR3 DNA reads as TGCGCCAGCAGCCGACAGGGGGAGTTAGGTGAGCAGTTCTTC. Translating it yields CASSRQGELGEQFF.

Concerning this clone: A far bigger clonotype differs at one base, so this is likely a read error. This chain connects TRBV4-2 to TRBJ1-1; D is undetermined. The CDR3 runs 14 residues. Germline loops: CDR1 LGHNA, CDR2 YNFKEQ. CDR3 DNA: TGTGCCAACAGCCAAGATTTTACAAGTGACGAAGCTTTCTTT. As protein: CANSQDFTSDEAFF.

A remark on this clone: In the same sample, other DNA sequences code for this CDR3. The rearrangement joins TRBV15 to TRBJ2-7; perhaps TRBD1 as D (5 bases). The V and J ends lost 0 bases and 4 bases respectively, with 7 bases between them. Germline CDR1 LNHNV, CDR2 YYDKDF (reference sequence). The CDR3 contains 13 residues. The CDR3 loop is CATSRDQGYEQYF. The CDR3 nucleotides are TGTGCCACCAGCAGAGACCAGGGTTACGAGCAGTACTTC. The full variable domain, with the rest looked up from reference TRBV15 and TRBJ2-7, is DAMVIQNPRYQVTQFGKPVTLSCSQTLNHNVMYWYQQKSSQAPKLLFHYYDKDFNNEADTPDNFQSRRPNTSFCFLDIRSPGLGDTAMYLCATSRDQGYEQYFGPGTRLTVT.

This clone is a singleton in its sample. This rearrangement joins TRBV11-2 to TRBJ2-3; D not certain. Trimming removed 5 bases at V and 0 bases at J, with 6 bases between. The CDR3 sequence is 13 residues long. Per the germline V gene, CDR1 is SGHAT and CDR2 is FQNNGV. For the CDR3, the DNA is TGTGCCAGCAGCACCGGAAGCACAGATACGCAGTATTTT. It is translated as CASSTGSTDTQYF. Full variable domain (missing parts from reference TRBV11-2 and TRBJ2-3): EAGVAQSPRYKIIEKRQSVAFWCNPISGHATLYWYQQILGQGPKLLIQFQNNGVVDDSQLPKDRFSAERLKGVDSTLKIQPAKLEDSAVYLCASSTGSTDTQYFGPGTRLTVL.

The chain carries TRBV5-8 and TRBJ2-7; D possibly corresponds to TRBD1 (6 bases). V was pared by 3 bases and J by 0 bases, with 13 bases between. The germline V gene encodes CDR1 SGHTS and CDR2 YDEGEE. CDR3 length: 15 amino acids. CDR3 DNA: TGTGCCAGCAGCTCGGGACACCCGAGCTCCTACGAGCAGTACTTC. This sequence encodes CASSSGHPSSYEQYF.

CDR3 amino acids: CASSPGQNNEQFF. The CDR3 DNA sequence: TGTGCCAGCAGTCCGGGACAGAACAATGAGCAGTTCTTC. The rearrangement joins TRBV6-6 to TRBJ2-1, with 7 positions matching TRBD1. Trimming removed 5 bases from V and 5 bases from J; junction bases left unmatched: 3. Germline CDR1 and CDR2: MNHNY and SVGAGI (reference sequence). The CDR3 consists of 13 residues.

The count of this clone is one. The gene calls are TRBV19 and TRBJ2-1; no clear D gene. Germline-derived CDR1 and CDR2 are LNHDA and SQIVND (reference sequence). This CDR3 is 12 amino acids long. The germline V and J ends were trimmed by 5 bases and 3 bases, with 5 bases remaining between them. CDR3 bases: TGTGCCAGTAGTGGTATCTACAATGAGCAGTTCTTC. As protein: CASSGIYNEQFF. Full variable domain (outside the CDR3, taken from reference TRBV19 and TRBJ2-1): DGGITQSPKYLFRKEGQNVTLSCEQNLNHDAMYWYRQDPGQGLRLIYYSQIVNDFQKGDIAEGYSVSREKKESFPLTVTSAQKNPTAFYLCASSGIYNEQFFGPGTRLTVL.

The chain couples TRBV28 to TRBJ2-3, with 7 bases matching TRBD1. Losses at the gene ends were 5 bases for V and 6 bases for J; bases not matched to a gene: 11. The CDR3 extends over 15 amino acids. Germline CDR1 reads MDHEN; CDR2 reads SYDVKM. Written as DNA, the CDR3 is TGTGCCAGCAGTCCCCCGGGACAGCTCGGGGATACGCAGTATTTT. Protein sequence: CASSPPGQLGDTQYF.

This clone occurred a few times. V gene TRBV11-2 combines with J gene TRBJ2-7; no reliable D call. Trimming took off 5 bases at V and 4 bases at J, with 12 bases between the two ends. This CDR3 spans 13 amino acids. Germline values: CDR1 SGHAT, CDR2 FQNNGV. In DNA form, the CDR3 reads TGTGCCAGCAGCACCCGAATCGGGTACGAGCAGTACTTC. As protein: CASSTRIGYEQYF.

The genes are TRBV27 and TRBJ1-5; D not resolved. Germline V CDR1 and CDR2: MNHEY, SMNVEV (reference sequence). The CDR3 has 16 amino acids. With 3 bases removed from V and 2 bases from J, the gap between germline ends came to 14 bases. CDR3 in amino acids: CASSFRPHAGNQPQHF. The DNA of the CDR3 is TGTGCCAGCAGTTTTCGACCGCACGCGGGCAATCAGCCCCAGCATTTT.

The V gene is TRBV28, the J gene TRBJ2-5; 8 positions agree with TRBD1. The J call is in doubt because the DNA end fits TRBJ2-7 better. The CDR3 is 14 residues long. Germline V gives CDR1 MDHEN, CDR2 SYDVKM. The CDR3 sequence: CASREQGACYEQYF. The CDR3 coding sequence is TGTGCCAGCAGAGAGCAGGGGGCTTGCTACGAGCAGTACTTC.

The CDR3 DNA reads as TGTGCCAGCAGCTATAGCGGGAGTAGTCGGAATGAGCAGTTCTTC. Translated: CASSYSGSSRNEQFF. This chain joins TRBV5-4 and TRBJ2-1; 9 nucleotides agree with TRBD2. V shed 3 bases, J shed 7 bases, and the junction held 8 bases outside the gene matches. The CDR3 is 15 residues long. CDR1 is SGHNT and CDR2 is YYREEE in the germline V gene (reference sequence).

This clone has only one observation. The chain recombines TRBV21-1 with TRBJ1-2; TRBD1, the table's D call, was not compared with the DNA. TRBV21-1 is listed as a pseudogene. The CDR3 sequence is 15 residues long. Here the CDR3 reads CASSKATGTGLGYTF. The CDR3 DNA reads as TGTGCCAGCAGCAAAGCTACCGGGACAGGATTAGGCTACACCTTC.

J is TRBJ2-3 and V is TRBV7-9; D is unclear. The CDR3 runs to 14 residues. Deletions cut 1 base from V and 6 bases from J, with 11 bases between. Germline V gene data show CDR1 as SEHNR and CDR2 as FQNEAQ (reference sequence). The CDR3 protein is CASSLGLSSDTQYF. The DNA for the CDR3 is TGTGCCAGCAGCTTAGGGCTCAGCTCCGATACGCAGTATTTT.

The V gene is TRBV27, the J gene TRBJ1-2; D possibly corresponds to TRBD1 (5 bases). Germline V gene sequence: CDR1 MNHEY, CDR2 SMNVEV (reference sequence). This CDR3 contains 13 residues. Trimming removed 11 bases from V and 5 bases from J, with 18 bases in between. In DNA, the CDR3 is TGTGCCCGCGGGCGGGGGAGGAGGTATGGCTACACCTTC. Translation gives CARGRGRRYGYTF.

The genes are TRBV9 and TRBJ2-7; 8 nucleotides line up with TRBD1. Per germline, CDR1 SGDLS and CDR2 YYNGEE. The CDR3 spans 15 residues. V dropped 1 base and J dropped 7; count of bases not matched to a gene: 10. This chain's CDR3 is CASSVSGQGEAEQYF. The CDR3 coding sequence is TGTGCCAGCAGCGTATCCGGACAGGGAGAAGCGGAGCAGTACTTC.

This chain uses TRBV15 with TRBJ2-7; 8 positions agree with TRBD1. The CDR3 has 17 residues. J was trimmed by 3 bases and V by 0 bases; bases with no gene match: 10. The germline gives CDR1 LNHNV, CDR2 YYDKDF (reference sequence). The CDR3 nucleotides are TGTGCCACCAGCAGAGATCAGGGGGCCCGGGTAGGCTACGAGCAGTACTTC. Amino acid sequence: CATSRDQGARVGYEQYF.

This rearrangement joins TRBV7-3 to TRBJ1-2; 7 bases are shared with TRBD1. Germline lookup yields CDR1 SGHTA and CDR2 FQGTGA. V dropped 0 bases and J dropped 0; count of bases not matched to a gene: 10. This CDR3 has 18 amino acids. This CDR3 reads CASSLTFTTGPTNYGYTF. DNA for the CDR3: TGTGCCAGCAGCTTAACCTTCACGACAGGGCCTACTAACTATGGCTACACCTTC.

The CDR3 DNA sequence: TGTGCCAGCAGTTTGGCTTCGGGGGGGCTTCAGCCCCAGCATTTT. Residues: CASSLASGGLQPQHF. The rearrangement joins TRBV27 to TRBJ1-5, with D possibly being TRBD1 (6 bases). Per the germline V gene, CDR1 is MNHEY and CDR2 is SMNVEV (reference sequence). This CDR3 contains 15 residues. V was cut by 3 bases and J by 6 bases, with 15 bases left in between.

The rearrangement joins TRBV28 to TRBJ1-5; D unclear. V lost 6 bases and J lost 3, with 6 bases in between. From germline, CDR1 is MDHEN and CDR2 SYDVKM. The CDR3 length is 12 residues. The CDR3 DNA is TGTGCCAGCAGGGCCGTCAATCAGCCCCAGCATTTT. It encodes CASRAVNQPQHF.

The chain employs TRBV7-2 and TRBJ2-7; 9 nucleotides align to TRBD2. V shed 5 bases, J shed 1 base, and the junction held 6 bases outside the gene matches. Germline values: CDR1 SGHTA, CDR2 FQGNSA. The CDR3 is 15 residues long. This CDR3 reads CASSISGSGSYEQYF. The CDR3 nucleotides read TGTGCCAGCAGCATTAGCGGGAGTGGATCCTACGAGCAGTACTTC.

CDR3 DNA sequence: TGTGCCAGCAGGGGGCCCGGCAGGGCCTCCTACGAGCAGTACTTC. It specifies CASRGPGRASYEQYF. The V call is TRBV28, the J call TRBJ2-7, with D tentatively TRBD1 (5 bases). V shed 6 bases and J shed 0 bases, with 15 bases lying between them. CDR3 length: 15 amino acids. CDR1 and CDR2 (germline): MDHEN, SYDVKM.

The sample holds many counts of this clone. The chain combines TRBV19 with TRBJ2-5; D not resolved. Germline CDR1 is LNHDA and CDR2 is SQIVND (reference sequence). With 7 bases removed from V and 4 bases from J, the gap between germline ends came to 13 bases. The length of the CDR3 is 13 residues. The CDR3 here is CASTPPGGETQYF. The CDR3 DNA reads TGTGCCAGTACCCCCCCCGGCGGAGAGACCCAGTACTTC.

The V gene is TRBV7-3, the J gene TRBJ2-3, with D hard to call. V lost 5 bases and J lost 0, with 12 bases in between. This CDR3 region has 15 residues. CDR1 and CDR2 from the germline V gene are SGHTA and FQGTGA. The CDR3: CASSPFQGSTDTQYF. The CDR3 nucleotides are TGTGCCAGCAGCCCCTTCCAAGGGAGCACAGATACGCAGTATTTT.